This TCR beta chain was observed in a study of Graves' ophthalmopathy and Graves' hyperthyroidism. General study results and limits: Blood shared most expanded thyroid clonotypes above 0.001 frequency.

RNA transcripts yielded amplified TCR beta CDR3 regions. Following a first-round RT-PCR that used HTBI primers, a second-round multiplex PCR was carried out. MiXCR, applied by TCRdb to the multiplex PCR reads, yields one record per CDR3 protein. The data contain under 200,000 distinct CDR3 sequences, 30% to 45% of them singletons. Ophthalmopathy was moderately-to-severely active, CAS at least 3, NOSPECS at least 4, lasting under 3 months. Germline assignment: CDR1 SGHTA and CDR2 FQGNSA. Trimming pared 4 bases from V and 7 bases from J, leaving 11 bases between. The CDR3 consists of 13 residues. As concerns this clonotype: Its cognate antigen is unknown.

The sequenced sample consisted of peripheral blood. This chain joins TRBV7-2 and TRBJ1-5; D gene uncertain. This receptor was taken from a woman in her forties with Graves' ophthalmopathy. The CDR3 loop reads CASSSNGHQPQHF. The CDR3 DNA sequence: TGTGCCAGCAGCTCCAACGGTCACCAGCCCCAGCATTTT.